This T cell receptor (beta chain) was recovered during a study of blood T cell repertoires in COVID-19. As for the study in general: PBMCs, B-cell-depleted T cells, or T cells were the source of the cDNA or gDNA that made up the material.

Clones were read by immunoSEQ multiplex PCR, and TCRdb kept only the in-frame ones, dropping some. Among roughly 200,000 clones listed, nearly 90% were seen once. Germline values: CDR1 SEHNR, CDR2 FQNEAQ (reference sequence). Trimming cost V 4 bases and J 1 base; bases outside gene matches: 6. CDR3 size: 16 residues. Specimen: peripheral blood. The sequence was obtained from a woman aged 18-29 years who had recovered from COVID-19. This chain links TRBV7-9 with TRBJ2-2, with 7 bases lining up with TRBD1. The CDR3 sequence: CASSSTGTENTGELFF. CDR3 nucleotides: TGTGCCAGCAGCTCGACCGGGACAGAGAACACCGGGGAGCTGTTTTTT.